The T cell receptor beta chain described here comes from a study of cytomegalovirus exposure and HLA in healthy donors. Overall study findings and caveats: The study found most TCR sequences rare, yet found some public TCRs in many donors. Most subjects had HLA-A and HLA-B alleles reportedly predicted accurately by TCR beta sequences.

The CDR3 covers 15 residues. V was pared by 5 bases and J by 2 bases, with 13 bases between. Germline V lookup: CDR1 MNHEY, CDR2 SMNVEV (reference sequence). The PCR used 60 Vbeta and 13 Jbeta primers. Using immunoSEQ multiplex PCR, the repertoire was profiled, and TCRdb retains in-frame clones only, with some absent. This sample has around 190,000 clones, with over 60% found just once. As regards this clone: Its cognate antigen is unknown.

This TCR derives from a man in his thirties or forties in good health and CMV-seropositive. The chain recombines TRBV27 with TRBJ1-5; no clear D. Specimen: PBMCs. The CDR3 nucleotides read TGTGCCAGCAGTCCGAGGGCAGTCCGCAATCAGCCCCAGCATTTT. It translates to CASSPRAVRNQPQHF.